Listed below are T cell receptor beta chains from one sample, sequenced in a study of T cell responses to AZD1222 COVID-19 vaccine. Clones were read by immunoSEQ multiplex PCR, and TCRdb kept only the in-frame ones, dropping some. The data contain about 97,000 clones, 85% to 90% of them singletons. The source material was peripheral blood, sampled on day 0 of AZD1222 vaccination. These receptors originate from an adult in good health. CDR3s include the opening cysteine and the closing phenylalanine or tryptophan. D genes are given only for firm matches. A row's size may be missing; if present it is once, few, many or a size class.

D gene,clone size,J gene,V gene,CDR3 protein,CDR3 DNA
TRBD1,.,TRBJ1-2,TRBV5-1,CASSHHWTGSYEKGYTF,TGCGCCAGCAGCCATCACTGGACAGGATCCTATGAGAAGGGCTACACCTTC
TRBD2,.,TRBJ2-1,TRBV11-3,CASSLDGRGGEDEQFF,TGTGCCAGCAGCTTAGACGGGCGCGGGGGAGAGGATGAGCAGTTCTTC
TRBD1,.,TRBJ2-7,TRBV6-5,CASSRTGSSYEQYF,TGTGCCAGCAGTCGGACAGGGTCTTCCTACGAGCAGTACTTC
TRBD2,once,TRBJ2-3,TRBV2,CASSQTSGGADTQYF,TGTGCCAGCAGTCAGACTAGCGGGGGCGCAGATACGCAGTATTTT
.,.,TRBJ1-1,TRBV19,CASKPAGLDTGTAEAFF,TGTGCCAGTAAGCCCGCCGGACTGGACACGGGAACGGCTGAAGCTTTCTTT
TRBD2,.,TRBJ2-7,TRBV10-3,CAISEGGGWQYF,TGTGCCATCAGTGAGGGGGGAGGGTGGCAGTACTTC
.,.,TRBJ2-4,TRBV6-2/TRBV6-3,CASSSKAKGRKNIQYF,TGTGCCAGCAGTTCGAAAGCCAAAGGTCGCAAAAACATTCAGTACTTC
TRBD1,once,TRBJ2-5,TRBV7-3,CASSLRGRGQEETQYF,TGTGCCAGCAGCCTAAGGGGGCGGGGACAGGAAGAGACCCAGTACTTC
TRBD2,.,TRBJ2-1,TRBV12-3/TRBV12-4,CASIASGYNEQFF,TGTGCCAGCATTGCTAGCGGGTACAATGAGCAGTTCTTC
TRBD1,.,TRBJ2-5,TRBV5-6,CASSPGQDQGTQYF,TGTGCCAGCAGCCCCGGACAGGATCAGGGGACCCAGTACTTC
TRBD1,.,TRBJ1-2,TRBV6-5,CASTQGGPYGYTF,TGTGCCAGCACCCAGGGGGGTCCCTATGGCTACACCTTC
TRBD2,.,TRBJ2-1,TRBV3-1/TRBV3-2,CASSRPSGGASNEQFF,TGTGCCAGCAGCCGCCCTAGCGGGGGGGCTTCGAATGAGCAGTTCTTC
.,.,TRBJ1-6,TRBV9,CASSPPDGAPSSYNSPLHF,TGTGCCAGCAGCCCCCCAGACGGGGCGCCTAGCTCCTATAATTCACCCCTCCACTTT
TRBD1,.,TRBJ2-5,TRBV19,CASSTDRGQETQYF,TGTGCCAGTAGTACCGACAGGGGACAAGAGACCCAGTACTTC
.,.,TRBJ2-7,TRBV11-3,CASSLPGGPPSYEQYF,TGTGCCAGCAGCCTCCCGGGGGGCCCTCCTTCCTACGAGCAGTACTTC
.,.,TRBJ1-1,TRBV29-1,CSARAGNTEAFF,TGCAGCGCGCGGGCGGGGAACACTGAAGCTTTCTTT
.,once,TRBJ1-1,TRBV18,CASSPGGGNTEAFF,TGTGCCAGCTCACCGGGGGGAGGGAACACTGAAGCTTTCTTT
.,many,TRBJ1-4,TRBV7-9,CASSHPGGTTNEKLFF,TGTGCCAGCAGCCACCCCGGGGGAACAACTAATGAAAAACTGTTTTTT
.,.,TRBJ1-1,TRBV3-1/TRBV3-2,CASSSRGLNTEAFF,TGTGCCAGCAGCTCTCGGGGCCTGAACACTGAAGCTTTCTTT
.,few,TRBJ1-1,TRBV7-2,CASSWGHSNTEAFF,TGTGCCAGCAGCTGGGGACACTCCAACACTGAAGCTTTCTTT